This T cell receptor (beta chain) is from a study of blood T cell repertoires in COVID-19. Germline V gives CDR1 KGHSH, CDR2 LQKENI. Unmatched junction bases numbered 8, after V lost 4 bases and J lost 2 bases. This CDR3 is 16 amino acids long. Sequenced by immunoSEQ multiplex PCR; TCRdb stores in-frame clones only, minus some. The data contain about 500,000 clones, roughly 87% of them singletons. Symptom resolution, clearance, or two negative PCRs marked the recovered donors of Cohort 3. The rearrangement joins TRBV18 to TRBJ2-3; 8 bases are a match to TRBD2. The receptor's source is a woman aged 18-29 years who had recovered from COVID-19. The specimen sequenced was PBMCs or T cells enriched from blood (not recorded which). CDR3 sequence reads: CASSRGGTTDTDTQYF. The CDR3 nucleotides read TGTGCCAGCTCACGCGGGGGGACTACTGACACAGATACGCAGTATTTT.